The entry below gives a single T cell receptor beta chain sequence along with its context. In this sample, this clone turned up once. The target of this receptor is not known. Base quality data are lacking; no much larger clone is found one base away. TCRbeta CDR3 regions were amplified from genomic DNA by a two-step, bias-controlled multiplex PCR. The multiplex PCR used primers specific for every TRBV and TRBJ gene segment. TCRbeta repertoire data were generated with the immunoSEQ Assay. In the source study's methods: To merge closely related sequences, reads went through filtering and clustering using a relative-frequency ratio and a modified nearest-neighbor algorithm. The V, D and J gene assignments for CDR3 sequences were based on IMGT annotation. Template counts were quantified against synthetic TCR CDR3 analog sequences and normalized for PCR amplification bias. Only unique productive sequences, that is, in-frame CDR3 sequences lacking stop codons, were included in the analyses. The immunoSEQ Analyzer software was used to compute clonality, defined as 1 minus Pielou's evenness, and iChao1 richness. JMP was used for statistical testing, with Student's t-test or a non-parametric test applied depending on Shapiro-Wilk normality results. TCRdb re-hosts the immuneACCESS table, in-frame sequences only. Its copies lack some clones; in the studies checked, an unresolved V gene accounts for under half of them, and the cause for the rest is not known. Clone size and the V and J calls come from that table; the DNA yielded D and trimming. The sample records fewer than 25,000 clones, about nine tenths of which are singletons. The ten largest clones add up to roughly 1% of the sample.

The data were obtained in a study of naive CD8 T cells in extremely preterm neonates (dated by TCRdb to between 2016 and 2019). Concerning the study at large: TCRbeta CDR3 repertoires of sorted naive CD8+ T cells were compared across four age groups: extremely preterm neonates, term neonates, young children and adults.

Relative to germline, V is 2 bases shorter and J is 0 bases shorter, with 12 bases between their ends. The CDR3, cysteine through phenylalanine, is 16 amino acids long. The CDR3 DNA has 48 bases and is translated from base 1. Based on the germline V gene, the CDR1 and CDR2 sequences are SGDLS and YYNGEE. The preterm samples were obtained from several extremely preterm deliveries at about 23-28 weeks of gestation. The study left out pregnancies involving fetal demise, active maternal HSV infection or known maternal HIV infection. A FACSAria III cell sorter was used to sort live, Annexin V-negative naive CD8+ T cells (CD3+CD8+CD45RA+CCR7+). Between roughly 17,000 and 100,000 naive CD8+ T cells were sorted per sample. Preassembled standardized sampling kits were used to collect mixed venous-arterial cord blood. Cord blood was held at room temperature, and processing was completed within 4 hours of collection. Mononuclear cells were isolated from diluted blood by Ficoll-Paque density gradient centrifugation. Mononuclear cells were cryopreserved in approximately 10% DMSO with about 90% FBS and stored long term at -150°C before sorting. After thawing, cells were stained with Annexin V along with antibodies against CD3, CD8, CCR7 and CD45RA. The DNeasy Blood and Tissue Kit was used to extract genomic DNA from snap-frozen pellets of sorted cells.

Results the study describes overall, beyond this receptor: Among the limitations the authors pointed out were a small sample size and productive template counts that varied across preterm samples. Compared with the older groups, preterm CDR3s were shorter and closer to germline, carrying fewer N additions and showing less junctional trimming. Preterm neonates shared more CDR3 nucleotide sequences (approximately 2.5%) than term neonates (approximately 0.4%), young children (0.03%) and adults (about 0.01%). Prospective longitudinal studies of preterm and term neonates were called for by the authors so that T cell development could be tracked within individuals. Preterm neonates had significantly lower iChao1 richness than all other age groups (p < 0.05) and an even clone distribution, indicating a less rich repertoire.

Source material: naive CD8+ T cells from cord blood. Recombination joined TRBV9 with TRBJ1-3, with the D gene uncertain. The origin of this receptor is a boy who was born preterm. The DNA reads TGTGCCAGCAGCGTTTCAGGAGTCTCCTCTGGAAACACCATATATTTT. Its protein is CASSVSGVSSGNTIYF. The full variable domain, completed from the reference TRBV9 and TRBJ1-3 proteins outside the CDR3, reads DSGVTQTPKHLITATGQRVTLRCSPRSGDLSVYWYQQSLDQGLQFLIQYYNGEERAKGNILERFSAQQFPDLHSELNLSSLELGDSALYFCASSVSGVSSGNTIYFGEGSWLTVV.